This TCR beta chain was obtained from a study of T-cell memory formation after mild COVID-19. General observations from the study: The study found contracting CD4+ clones mainly in CM and EM and contracting CD8+ clones in EMRA. There were some responding clones in pre-infection memory, which suggested that cross-reactive memory had joined. Nothing confirmed that second-wave clones peaking on day 37 were specific for SARS-CoV-2.

Turning to this clonotype: As yet, its antigen is unknown.

TCRdb passed the 5' RACE reads through MiXCR, listing each CDR3 protein once. Of some 200,000 distinct CDR3 sequences listed, 20% to 25% are singletons. CDR3 length equals 14 residues. Germline CDR1 is SGHKS and CDR2 is YYEKEE (reference sequence). Trimming pared 4 bases from V and 5 bases from J, leaving 15 bases between. The source of this sequence is an adult woman who had mild COVID-19 (a few samples of this study predate the infection). Cell type and time point are not known. V usage is TRBV5-5 and J usage is TRBJ2-5; D perhaps matches TRBD1 (6 bases). The sequenced sample was PBMCs or a T cell subset sorted from them (not recorded which). The CDR3 reads CASSTTTGMETQYF. The DNA of the CDR3 is TGTGCCAGCAGCACTACAACAGGGATGGAGACCCAGTACTTC.